The 9 T cell receptor beta chains in this list originate from one sample, sequenced in a study of T cell changes during pregnancy in multiple sclerosis (dated by TCRdb to between 2017 and 2020). Library preparation was by the immunoSEQ multiplex PCR assay. As stored in TCRdb, this immuneACCESS dataset retains in-frame rearrangements with V and J assigned. A fraction of the clones does not appear; measured against another copy, unresolved V genes explain less than half of the discrepancy, and the remainder lacks a known reason. A total of about 38,000 clones appear in this sample, approximately 91% of them only once. Roughly 0.38% of the sample belongs to the ten largest clones. The sample here was CD4+ T cells from peripheral blood mononuclear cells, taken after pregnancy. The receptors were sampled from a female donor in good health, enrolled as a control in a pregnancy study.

This clone has a single count. The chain combines TRBV11-3 with TRBJ2-1; TRBD1 aligns across 9 bases. V gave up 3 bases and J gave up 3 bases; unmatched junction bases: 0. The CDR3 consists of 14 residues. The V gene's germline CDR1 is SGHNT and CDR2 YENEEA. The CDR3: CASSLGQGYNEQFF. The CDR3, as DNA: TGTGCCAGCAGCTTGGGACAGGGCTACAATGAGCAGTTCTTC.

This chain links TRBV6-5 with TRBJ2-1; perhaps TRBD2 as D (5 bases). Trimming stripped 2 bases from V and 4 bases from J, with 15 bases between. Germline-derived CDR1 and CDR2 are MNHEY and SVGAGI. This CDR3 contains 16 residues. The CDR3 bases are TGTGCCAGCAGTTACGAGCGGAGCTCGGGGTACAATGAGCAGTTCTTC. It yields the protein CASSYERSSGYNEQFF.

This rearrangement joins TRBV27 to TRBJ2-5; TRBD2 agrees at 14 bases. The DNA end is a closer match to TRBJ2-7, so the J assignment may be wrong. The CDR3 loop spans 15 amino acids. Per germline, CDR1 MNHEY and CDR2 SMNVEV (reference sequence). In DNA, the CDR3 is TGTGCCAGCAGTGAGGGACTAGCGGGAGCCTACGAGCAGTACTTC. Amino acids: CASSEGLAGAYEQYF.

The chain combines TRBV18 with TRBJ2-1; no reliable D call. This CDR3 is built from 13 residues. From germline, CDR1 is KGHSH and CDR2 LQKENI. V lost 3 bases and J 4 bases, leaving 7 bases between the germline ends. This chain's CDR3 is CASSPNTYNEQFF. The CDR3 bases are TGTGCCAGCTCACCGAACACGTACAATGAGCAGTTCTTC.

V and J are TRBV30 and TRBJ1-1; 7 bases line up with TRBD1. The CDR3 contains 15 residues. Germline CDR1 and CDR2: GTSNPN and SVGIG (reference sequence). The V segment lost 4 bases and the J segment 1 base; nucleotides outside the gene matches: 9. The CDR3: CAWTPGGTANTEAFF. The CDR3, as DNA: TGTGCCTGGACTCCCGGCGGGACAGCGAACACTGAAGCTTTCTTT.

This clone is a singleton in its sample. The chain links TRBV7-2 to TRBJ2-2; D possibly corresponds to TRBD2 (5 bases). The V gene's germline CDR1 is SGHTA and CDR2 FQGNSA. The V gene lost 2 bases and the J gene lost 6 bases, with 13 bases spanning the gap. The CDR3 sequence is 15 residues long. CDR3 protein: CASSLTGSASGELFF. The CDR3 coding sequence is TGTGCCAGCAGCTTAACGGGGAGCGCTTCCGGGGAGCTGTTTTTT.

The CDR3 DNA reads TGTGCCAGCAGCCCGACAGGGGTAGGGGGTAGTGGCTACACCTTC. It specifies CASSPTGVGGSGYTF. This chain joins TRBV5-6 and TRBJ1-2; 8 bases align to TRBD1. CDR1 and CDR2 from the germline V gene are SGHDT and YYEEEE. V lost 4 bases and J lost 7; bases outside the gene matches: 12. The CDR3 extends over 15 amino acids. Variable domain in full (rest from reference TRBV5-6 and TRBJ1-2): DAGVTQSPTHLIKTRGQQVTLRCSPKSGHDTVSWYQQALGQGPQFIFQYYEEEERQRGNFPDRFSGHQFPNYSSELNVNALLLGDSALYLCASSPTGVGGSGYTFGSGTRLTVV.

V usage is TRBV19 and J usage is TRBJ2-1; D perhaps matches TRBD2 (5 bases). V was clipped by 5 bases and J by 7 bases, with 12 bases between them. The V gene's germline CDR1 is LNHDA and CDR2 SQIVND (reference sequence). The CDR3 has 13 amino acids. The chain's CDR3 is CASSRPPGNEQFF. The CDR3 nucleotides read TGTGCCAGTAGTCGCCCTCCGGGGAATGAGCAGTTCTTC.

This clone was observed a few times. The CDR3 bases are TGTGCTAGTGGTCGGGAGGTCACAGATACGCAGTATTTT. This codes for CASGREVTDTQYF. The chain employs TRBV12-5 and TRBJ2-3; 7 positions match TRBD2. V shed 5 bases and J 2 bases; nucleotides not matched to a gene: 1. This CDR3 is 13 amino acids long. CDR1 LGHNT and CDR2 FRNRAP come from the germline V gene.